This T cell receptor (beta chain) was profiled in a study of T cells in Graves' hyperthyroidism and ophthalmopathy. The CDR3 regions of TCR beta were amplified from RNA transcripts. The study used the HTBI primer set for a first-round RT-PCR of the TCR CDR3. TCRdb re-analysed the multiplex PCR reads in MiXCR, keeping a single row per CDR3 protein. The table includes some 370,000 distinct CDR3 sequences, about a sixth detected once. Study-wide points: Blood held most thyroid clonotypes expanded above 0.001 frequency.

In this sample, this clonotype turned up many times. The antigen is not known. V shed 3 bases and J 4 bases; nucleotides not matched to a gene: 4. The length of the CDR3 is 13 residues. Germline CDR1 DFQATT, CDR2 SNEGSKA (reference sequence). The sample of blood was obtained at first hyperthyroidism diagnosis (before any ophthalmopathy symptoms). The sequence derives from a woman younger than 45 with Graves' hyperthyroidism that later progressed to Graves' ophthalmopathy. The V gene is TRBV20-1, the J gene TRBJ2-7, with 9 bases that match TRBD1. Sequencing used blood. The CDR3 nucleotides are TGCAGTGCTAGTCGGGACAGGGCTTACGAGCAGTACTTC. This encodes CSASRDRAYEQYF.